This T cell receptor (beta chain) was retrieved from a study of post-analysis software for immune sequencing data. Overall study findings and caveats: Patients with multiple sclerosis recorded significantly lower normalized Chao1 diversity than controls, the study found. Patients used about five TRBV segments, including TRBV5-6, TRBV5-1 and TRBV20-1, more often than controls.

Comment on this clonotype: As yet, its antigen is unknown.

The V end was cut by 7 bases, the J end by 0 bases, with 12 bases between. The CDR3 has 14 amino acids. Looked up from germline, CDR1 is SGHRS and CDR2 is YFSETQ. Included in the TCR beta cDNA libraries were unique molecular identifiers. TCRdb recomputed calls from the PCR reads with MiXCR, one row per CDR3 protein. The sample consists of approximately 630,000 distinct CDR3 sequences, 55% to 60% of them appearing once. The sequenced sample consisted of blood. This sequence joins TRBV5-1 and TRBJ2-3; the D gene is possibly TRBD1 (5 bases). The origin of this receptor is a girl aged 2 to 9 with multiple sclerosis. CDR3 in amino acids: CASGQGPSTDTQYF. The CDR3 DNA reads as TGCGCCAGCGGCCAGGGTCCTAGCACAGATACGCAGTATTTT.